The TCR beta chain described here comes from a study of OX40 agonist ivuxolimab in advanced cancers. TCRdb keeps only in-frame clones here, not all; method: immunoSEQ multiplex PCR. Altogether tens of thousands of clones are present, under 95% being singletons, with the ten largest covering less than 15%. Overall study results and limits: Researchers did not establish what antigens the expanded peripheral T cells target.

As to this clone: The antigen is undetermined.

The CDR3 runs 14 residues. Germline V lookup: CDR1 SGHAT, CDR2 FQNNGV. Trimming took off 5 bases at V and 5 bases at J, with 13 bases between the two ends. The sequencing used CD4+ or CD8+ T cells sorted from blood, collected in a trial of the OX40 agonist ivuxolimab. The receptor was isolated from an adult with an advanced solid tumor such as melanoma, head and neck, liver or kidney cancer. V is TRBV11-2 and J is TRBJ2-1; the D gene is possibly TRBD2 (6 bases). This CDR3 reads CASSLRAGNNEQFF. The CDR3 DNA reads TGTGCCAGCAGCCTTCGGGCGGGAAACAATGAGCAGTTCTTC. Full variable domain (remainder filled in from reference TRBV11-2 and TRBJ2-1): EAGVAQSPRYKIIEKRQSVAFWCNPISGHATLYWYQQILGQGPKLLIQFQNNGVVDDSQLPKDRFSAERLKGVDSTLKIQPAKLEDSAVYLCASSLRAGNNEQFFGPGTRLTVL.